This T cell receptor beta chain was recovered during a study of T cell repertoires in cytomegalovirus infection. The wider study: Both a matching HLA type and CMV infection were indicated by public TCR beta signatures.

TCRdb re-analysed the reads in MiXCR, keeping a single row per CDR3 protein. This sample has around 530,000 distinct CDR3 sequences; approximately 25% occur once, and the top ten carry roughly 13%. This clonotype was found a few times. Trimming took 7 bases from V and 0 from J; bases not matched to a gene: 5. CDR3 length equals 14 residues. Germline V gives CDR1 LNHDA, CDR2 SQIVND (reference sequence). The rearrangement joins TRBV19 to TRBJ1-1; 7 bases agree with TRBD1. Sequencing was carried out using PBMCs. This clonotype was obtained from a human donor in good health (CMV status not recorded). Some clones in this sample may be carry-over from other donors' samples. CDR3 amino acids: CASTKGQVNTEAFF. CDR3 coding DNA: TGTGCCAGTACCAAAGGACAGGTGAACACTGAAGCTTTCTTT. Together with reference TRBV19 and TRBJ1-1, the CDR3 gives the full variable domain: DGGITQSPKYLFRKEGQNVTLSCEQNLNHDAMYWYRQDPGQGLRLIYYSQIVNDFQKGDIAEGYSVSREKKESFPLTVTSAQKNPTAFYLCASTKGQVNTEAFFGQGTRLTVV.